These 26 T cell receptor beta chains share one sample of origin, sequenced in a study of regulatory T cells in long-lasting Graves disease. Building the TCR beta libraries relied on iRepertoire HTBI primers, and CDR3 regions underwent Arm-PCR. One entry per CDR3 protein, called by TCRdb with MiXCR from the multiplex PCR reads. The repertoire holds 350,000 to 550,000 distinct CDR3 sequences, with more than 13% as singletons. Time point in this sample: newly diagnosed GD, antithyroid drugs for less than 3 months. RNA from PBMCs was the source of the TCR library. The same data also contributed to another study, on T cells in Graves' hyperthyroidism and ophthalmopathy.

This sample comprised peripheral blood mononuclear cells (PBMCs), obtained at new diagnosis, from a patient treated with antithyroid drugs. The receptors stem from a woman aged 25-40 years with Graves disease.

The table lists this clonotype with many counts. The chain has TRBV28 and TRBJ1-1; D might be TRBD1 (6 bases). V was shortened by 2 bases and J by 3 bases, with 13 bases between the two germline ends. The germline V gene has CDR1 MDHEN and CDR2 SYDVKM. CDR3 length: 15 residues. The CDR3 bases are TGTGCCAGCAGTTTACCACAGGGTGGGTACACTGAAGCTTTCTTT. Translation gives CASSLPQGGYTEAFF. The whole variable domain, filled in from reference TRBV28 and TRBJ1-1, reads DVKVTQSSRYLVKRTGEKVFLECVQDMDHENMFWYRQDPGLGLRLIYFSYDVKMKEKGDIPEGYSVSREKKERFSLILESASTNQTSMYLCASSLPQGGYTEAFFGQGTRLTVV.

This clonotype was counted a few times. V gene TRBV10-3 combines with J gene TRBJ1-1, with no clear D. The germline CDR1 and CDR2 sequences are ENHRY and SYGVKD. The CDR3 is 12 residues long. V gave up 8 bases and J gave up 5 bases, with 12 bases separating them. The DNA for the CDR3 is TGTGCCATCGGAGGGTATAGGACTGAAGCTTTCTTT. It translates to CAIGGYRTEAFF.

Only a few counts were recorded for this clonotype. The chain combines TRBV10-2 with TRBJ1-1, with D uncertain. V was shortened by 8 bases and J by 10 bases, with 14 bases between the two germline ends. The CDR3 has 11 residues. Germline V gives CDR1 WSHSY, CDR2 SAAADI. The CDR3 DNA reads as TGCGCCAGCGCGCAGTCTGGAGGAGCTTTCTTT. Amino acids: CASAQSGGAFF.

This clonotype has a count of ten or more. The chain uses TRBV5-1 and TRBJ2-1; no definite D call. The CDR3 is made up of 15 amino acids. Germline V gene sequence: CDR1 SGHRS, CDR2 YFSETQ. Deletions cut 0 bases from V and 16 bases from J, with 23 bases between. The CDR3 loop is CASSLDEHEIMSSFF. The CDR3 DNA reads as TGCGCCAGCAGCTTGGATGAACATGAGATAATGAGCAGCTTCTTC.

This clonotype was detected a few times. This chain uses TRBV7-9 with TRBJ2-3; possibly TRBD1 for D (5 bases). The length of the CDR3 is 19 residues. The V end lost 5 bases, the J end lost 1 base, and 25 bases lay between the germline ends. The germline CDR1 and CDR2 sequences are SEHNR and FQNEAQ (reference sequence). The CDR3 region is CASSPSPGSPRIRTDTQYF. The CDR3 DNA reads as TGTGCCAGCAGCCCGAGTCCAGGGTCCCCAAGGATACGCACAGATACGCAGTATTTT.

This chain uses TRBV27 with TRBJ1-5; maybe TRBD1 (5 bases). CDR3 size: 13 residues. V dropped 5 bases and J dropped 3 bases, with 8 bases sitting between them. The germline gives CDR1 MNHEY, CDR2 SMNVEV (reference sequence). The CDR3 loop reads CASSKGDNQPQHF. CDR3 DNA sequence: TGTGCCAGCAGTAAAGGGGACAATCAGCCCCAGCATTTT.

In its sample, this clonotype was seen many times. The chain couples TRBV24-1 to TRBJ1-1; 9 bases line up with TRBD1. This CDR3 region has 15 residues. Germline V lookup: CDR1 KGHDR, CDR2 SFDVKD. V dropped 5 bases and J dropped 2; count of bases not matched to a gene: 5. The CDR3 nucleotides are TGTGCCACCAGTGGAACAGGGGGCGTCAACACTGAAGCTTTCTTT. Its protein product is CATSGTGGVNTEAFF.

This chain links TRBV19 with TRBJ1-2, with 8 bases aligning to TRBD1. The germline V gene has CDR1 LNHDA and CDR2 SQIVND (reference sequence). This CDR3 comprises 14 residues. The V and J ends lost 4 bases and 5 bases, in that order; junction bases with no gene match: 6. The CDR3 reads CASSTPGQAYGYTF. As DNA, the CDR3 is TGTGCCAGTAGTACGCCGGGACAGGCATATGGCTACACCTTC.

The CDR3 nucleotides are TGTGCCACCAGCCCCCGGCCGACTAGCGGGAGGATCTCGAATGAGCAGTTCTTC. Encoded protein: CATSPRPTSGRISNEQFF. The chain has TRBV24-1 and TRBJ2-1; 13 bases are a match to TRBD2. Germline V CDR1 and CDR2: KGHDR, SFDVKD. The CDR3 covers 18 residues. With 7 bases clipped from V and 7 bases from J, the junction kept 15 bases outside the gene matches.

This clonotype was picked up many times. The V and J genes are TRBV18 and TRBJ2-6; no definite D call. V was pared by 2 bases and J by 1 base, with 3 bases between. CDR1 is KGHSH and CDR2 is LQKENI in the germline V gene. The CDR3 covers 14 residues. Written as DNA, the CDR3 is TGTGCCAGCTCACCAGGATCTGGGGCCAACGTCCTGACTTTC. As protein: CASSPGSGANVLTF.

The chain employs TRBV15 and TRBJ2-5, with D maybe TRBD1 (6 bases). CDR3 length: 17 amino acids. Germline lookup yields CDR1 LNHNV and CDR2 YYDKDF (reference sequence). The V and J ends lost 1 base and 2 bases respectively, with 17 bases between them. The CDR3 sequence is CATSRAGIAGDQETQYF. CDR3 nucleotides: TGTGCCACCAGCAGAGCAGGTATAGCAGGGGATCAAGAGACCCAGTACTTC.

This clonotype showed up just a few times. This chain uses TRBV6-1 with TRBJ2-5, with D tentatively TRBD1 (6 bases). The CDR3 totals 13 residues. CDR1 is MNHNS and CDR2 is SASEGT in the germline V gene. The V and J ends lost 11 bases and 3 bases respectively, with 16 bases between them. The CDR3 nucleotides read TGTGCCGGCCACCAGGGGAAAAAAGAGACCCAGTACTTC. Its protein product is CAGHQGKKETQYF.

This clonotype has ten or more counts. This rearrangement joins TRBV12-3 or TRBV12-4 to TRBJ2-1; TRBD1 might be the D (6 bases). The CDR3 consists of 13 residues. Trimming left V 7 bases short and J 8 bases short, with 15 bases between. The CDR3, as DNA: TGTGCCAGCATTACCACAGGGTTCGATGAGCAGTTCTTC. The encoded protein is CASITTGFDEQFF.

This clonotype was observed many times. The chain employs TRBV5-8 and TRBJ2-1; D remains unclear. Germline-derived CDR1 and CDR2 are SGHTS and YDEGEE. CDR3 size: 13 residues. V lost 4 bases, J lost 5 bases, and 10 bases lay in between. This CDR3 is CASSKRSNNEQFF. The DNA for the CDR3 is TGTGCCAGCAGCAAACGTTCGAACAATGAGCAGTTCTTC. Together with reference TRBV5-8 and TRBJ2-1, the CDR3 gives the full variable domain: EAGVTQSPTHLIKTRGQQATLRCSPISGHTSVYWYQQALGLGLQFLLWYDEGEERNRGNFPPRFSGRQFPNYSSELNVNALELEDSALYLCASSKRSNNEQFFGPGTRLTVL.

Turning to this clonotype: A much larger clone is a single base away; this may be a read error. This chain uses TRBV12-5 with TRBJ2-3; no definite D call. Deletions cut 2 bases from V and 2 bases from J, with 11 bases between. The germline gives CDR1 LGHNT, CDR2 FRNRAP. The length of the CDR3 is 15 residues. The CDR3 spells CASGLSETTTDTQYF. The CDR3, as DNA: TGTGCTAGTGGTTTGTCTGAGACAACCACAGATACGCAGTATTTT.

The genes are TRBV7-2 and TRBJ2-5, with TRBD1 identical over 11 bases. There are 15 residues in the CDR3. Germline lookup yields CDR1 SGHTA and CDR2 FQGNSA. V lost 5 bases and J lost 5; bases outside the gene matches: 7. CDR3 coding DNA: TGTGCCAGCAGCACGTGGGACAGGGGGTGGGAGACCCAGTACTTC. As protein: CASSTWDRGWETQYF.

This clonotype appeared many times. The genes are TRBV27 and TRBJ2-4; D possibly corresponds to TRBD1 (5 bases). The J call may be faulty, since TRBJ1-2 better matches the DNA end. This CDR3 has 14 residues. CDR1 and CDR2 from the germline V gene are MNHEY and SMNVEV (reference sequence). In nucleotides, the CDR3 is TGTGCCAGCAGCGAAGGGGCGAGACTAGGGGGCTACACCTTC. Its translation is CASSEGARLGGYTF.

This chain links TRBV15 with TRBJ1-4; D remains ambiguous. The end of the DNA fits TRBJ1-6 better, so the J call may be wrong. Per the germline V gene, CDR1 is LNHNV and CDR2 is YYDKDF (reference sequence). The CDR3 extends over 16 amino acids. Here the CDR3 reads CATSRDPGNYNSPLHF. CDR3 DNA: TGTGCCACCAGCAGAGATCCGGGGAACTATAATTCACCCCTCCACTTT.

This clonotype showed up just a few times. The chain has TRBV6-1 and TRBJ2-7; either TRBD1 or TRBD2 may fit D (6 bases each). Germline V gives CDR1 MNHNS, CDR2 SASEGT. The CDR3 totals 14 residues. V lost 5 bases and J 6 bases, leaving 17 bases between the germline ends. For the CDR3, the DNA is TGTGCCAGCAGTCCGCCGGGGGCGCGTCTCGAGCAGTACTTC. Translating gives CASSPPGARLEQYF.

Remarks on this clonotype: A much larger clone differs from this one at a single base, so this may be a read error. This chain links TRBV7-9 with TRBJ1-5; 7 nucleotides line up with TRBD1. The CDR3 sequence is 15 residues long. V lost 3 bases, J lost 0 bases, and 2 bases stayed unmatched. Germline V gives CDR1 SEHNR, CDR2 FQNEAQ (reference sequence). The CDR3 DNA reads as TGTGCCAGCAGCTTCGGGACAGTTAGCAATCAGCCCCAGCATTTT. Protein: CASSFGTVSNQPQHF.

This clonotype occurred many times. The chain employs TRBV2 and TRBJ2-1; 9 bases agree with TRBD2. The V gene end was trimmed by 3 bases and the J gene end by 11 bases; junction bases not matched to a gene: 8. The CDR3 contains 14 residues. CDR1 is SNHLY and CDR2 is FYNNEI in the germline V gene. The CDR3, as DNA: TGTGCCAGCAGTGAGGGCTTAGCGGGAGAGAAGCAGTTCTTC. As protein: CASSEGLAGEKQFF.

The V call is TRBV29-1, the J call TRBJ2-2; D call uncertain. In germline, CDR1 is SQVTM, CDR2 ANQGSEA. V was pared by 4 bases and J by 7 bases, with 13 bases between. The CDR3 sequence is 13 residues long. The CDR3 reads CSVGLDHSGELFF. Written as DNA, the CDR3 is TGCAGCGTTGGGCTAGATCACAGCGGGGAGCTGTTTTTT.

This clonotype was seen repeatedly, ten times or more. V gene TRBV18 combines with J gene TRBJ2-5; D gene uncertain. There are 13 residues in the CDR3. Germline V gene sequence: CDR1 KGHSH, CDR2 LQKENI. Trimming cost V 3 bases and J 2 bases, with 7 bases left between them. The CDR3 coding sequence is TGTGCCAGCTCACCCGCCAGACAAGAGACCCAGTACTTC. This sequence encodes CASSPARQETQYF.

The sample holds many counts of this clonotype. The rearrangement uses TRBV7-2 and TRBJ2-1; 13 positions match TRBD2. The V gene's germline CDR1 is SGHTA and CDR2 FQGNSA. CDR3 length: 15 amino acids. V shed 5 bases and J 8 bases; nucleotides not matched to a gene: 6. In nucleotides, the CDR3 is TGTGCCAGCAGCACCGGGACTAGCGGGAACGATGAGCAGTTCTTC. It is translated as CASSTGTSGNDEQFF.

In its sample, this clonotype was seen a few times. The chain is built from TRBV11-2 and TRBJ1-3; D uncertain. V was pared by 5 bases and J by 4 bases, with 15 bases between. CDR3 length equals 15 residues. Germline values: CDR1 SGHAT, CDR2 FQNNGV. The CDR3 sequence is CASSPKWGLGNTIYF. The CDR3, as DNA: TGTGCCAGCAGCCCCAAGTGGGGATTGGGAAACACCATATATTTT.

V gene TRBV6-2 or TRBV6-3 combines with J gene TRBJ1-3; the D is unclear. CDR3 length equals 15 residues. CDR1 is MNHEY, CDR2 SVGEGT, per germline. Trimming left V 2 bases short and J 3 bases short, with 11 bases between. The CDR3 coding sequence is TGTGCCAGCAGTTACGGCCTAGTCGGTGGAAACACCATATATTTT. Translating it yields CASSYGLVGGNTIYF.